The rows below give T cell receptor beta chains drawn from one sample of a study of T cells after yellow fever vaccination. TCRdb analysed the 5' RACE reads with MiXCR anew, one entry per CDR3 protein. The sample has some 350,000 distinct CDR3 sequences; around a tenth are singletons. The specimen was PBMCs, collected on the day of the first yellow fever vaccination. The origin of the receptors is a man younger than 30 who received the YFV17D yellow fever vaccine. The CDR3 runs from the conserved cysteine through the conserved F or W. The D gene is left open where the match is weak. Size values are once, few and many counts, or a class for expanded clones, and some rows have none.

>NA|TRBJ1-2|TRBV19|once
TGTGCCAGTAGTATTGATCGCTGGACGAGTGGCTACACCTTC
CASSIDRWTSGYTF
>TRBD2|TRBJ2-4|TRBV12-3/TRBV12-4|NA
TGTGCCAGCAGTTTGGGGCTAGCGGGGGCCATTCAGTACTTC
CASSLGLAGAIQYF
>NA|TRBJ1-3|TRBV6-5|NA
TGTGCCAGCAGTTACTCTTATGAGACGACAACCTCTGGAAACACCATATATTTT
CASSYSYETTTSGNTIYF
>TRBD2|TRBJ2-7|TRBV7-2|NA
TGTGCCAGCAGCTTAGTAGCGGGGGTCTCCTACGAGCAGTACTTC
CASSLVAGVSYEQYF
>TRBD1|TRBJ1-2|TRBV12-3/TRBV12-4|few
TGTGCCAGCAGTTTGGGGGACAGCTATTATGGCTACACCTTC
CASSLGDSYYGYTF
>NA|TRBJ1-5|TRBV4-2|few
TGTGCCAGCAGCCAAGATCTAGGGGCTTGGGGCAATCAGCCCCAGCATTTT
CASSQDLGAWGNQPQHF
>NA|TRBJ1-3|TRBV6-5|many
TGTGCCAGCAGACTAGGGACCACTCCCGGAAACACCATATATTTT
CASRLGTTPGNTIYF
>NA|TRBJ2-7|TRBV4-2|NA
TGTGCCAGGGGCGCCGGGGTGCCTTTTAACGAGCAGTACTTC
CARGAGVPFNEQYF
>NA|TRBJ1-1|TRBV6-5|few
TGTGCCAGCAGTTACTCAGCACAGAACACTGAAGCTTTCTTT
CASSYSAQNTEAFF
>NA|TRBJ2-7|TRBV9|few
TGTGCCAGCAGCGTAGCGGGGGCGCCCTACGAGCAGTACTTC
CASSVAGAPYEQYF
>TRBD2|TRBJ2-1|TRBV7-2|many
TGTGCCAGCAGCTTAACAGAGACTAGCGGGCCCAGAGAGTTCTTC
CASSLTETSGPREFF